This T cell receptor beta chain is drawn from a study of cytotoxic CD8 clonotypes in ibrutinib-treated CLL. The protocol was immunoSEQ multiplex PCR, while the TCRdb copy is restricted to in-frame clones and leaves out a portion. Of roughly 250,000 clones detected, 70% appear once; the ten largest clones hold about 16%. Germline CDR1 is MDHEN and CDR2 is SYDVKM. V lost 3 bases and J 2 bases, leaving 11 bases between the germline ends. The CDR3 runs to 14 residues. The chain combines TRBV28 with TRBJ2-7, with D perhaps matching TRBD1 (6 bases). Sample: PBMCs, taken after 24 months of ibrutinib treatment. The source is a human donor with chronic lymphocytic leukemia. DNA for the CDR3: TGTGCCAGCAGTTTTACAGGGCCGGCCTACGAGCAGTACTTC. Its protein is CASSFTGPAYEQYF. The full variable domain, its missing parts supplied by reference TRBV28 and TRBJ2-7, is DVKVTQSSRYLVKRTGEKVFLECVQDMDHENMFWYRQDPGLGLRLIYFSYDVKMKEKGDIPEGYSVSREKKERFSLILESASTNQTSMYLCASSFTGPAYEQYFGPGTRLTVT.